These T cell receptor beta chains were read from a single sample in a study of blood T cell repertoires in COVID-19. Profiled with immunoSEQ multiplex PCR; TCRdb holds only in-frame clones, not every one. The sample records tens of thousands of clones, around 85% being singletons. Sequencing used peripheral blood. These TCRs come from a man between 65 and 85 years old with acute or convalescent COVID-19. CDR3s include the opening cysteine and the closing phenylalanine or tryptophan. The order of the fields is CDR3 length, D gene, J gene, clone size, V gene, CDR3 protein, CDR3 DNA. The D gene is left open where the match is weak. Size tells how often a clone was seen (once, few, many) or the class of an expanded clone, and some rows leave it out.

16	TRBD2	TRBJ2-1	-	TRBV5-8	CASSLGREGTKNEQFF	TGTGCCAGCAGTCTCGGGCGGGAGGGTACCAAAAATGAGCAGTTCTTC
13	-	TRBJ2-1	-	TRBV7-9	CASSLAMSDEQFF	TGTGCTAGCAGCTTAGCTATGAGCGATGAGCAGTTCTTC
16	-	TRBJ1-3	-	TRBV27	CASRGKEGFSGNTIYF	TGTGCCAGCAGGGGCAAGGAGGGATTCTCTGGAAACACCATATATTTT
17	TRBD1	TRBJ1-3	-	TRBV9	CASSVETQGSSGNTIYF	TGTGCCAGCAGCGTAGAAACACAGGGGAGCTCTGGAAACACCATATATTTT
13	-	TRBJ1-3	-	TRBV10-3	CATHDSSGNTIYF	TGTGCCACTCATGACAGCTCTGGAAACACCATATATTTT
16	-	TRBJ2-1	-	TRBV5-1	CASSDGVLSSYNEQFF	TGCGCCAGCAGCGATGGAGTCCTGAGCTCCTACAATGAGCAGTTCTTC
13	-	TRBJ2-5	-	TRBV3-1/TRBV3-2	CASSQGTEETQYF	TGTGCCAGCAGCCAAGGGACAGAAGAGACCCAGTACTTC
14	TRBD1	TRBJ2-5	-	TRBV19	CASSIAGTEETQYF	TGTGCCAGTAGTATCGCCGGGACAGAAGAGACCCAGTACTTC
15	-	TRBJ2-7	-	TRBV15	CATSRDQITTYEQYF	TGTGCCACCAGCAGAGATCAGATAACCACCTACGAGCAGTACTTC
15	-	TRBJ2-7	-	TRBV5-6	CASSLEAGRSYEQYF	TGTGCCAGCAGCTTGGAGGCAGGCCGATCCTACGAGCAGTACTTC
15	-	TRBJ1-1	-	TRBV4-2	CASSHSGAENSEAFF	TGTGCCAGCAGCCATTCTGGGGCAGAAAACTCTGAAGCTTTCTTT
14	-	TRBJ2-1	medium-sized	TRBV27	CASSSRGLWDEQFF	TGTGCCAGCAGTTCTCGGGGACTGTGGGATGAGCAGTTCTTC
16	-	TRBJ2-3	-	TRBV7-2	CASSLGLRQYTDTQYF	TGTGCCAGCAGCTTAGGGTTGCGGCAGTACACAGATACGCAGTATTTT
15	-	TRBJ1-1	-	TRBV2	CASRALDGGFGEAFF	TGTGCCAGCAGAGCACTAGACGGGGGTTTCGGTGAAGCTTTCTTT
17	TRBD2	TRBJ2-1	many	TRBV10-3	CAISGGEAGGSYNEQFF	TGTGCCATCAGCGGGGGGGAGGCGGGAGGCTCCTACAATGAGCAGTTCTTC
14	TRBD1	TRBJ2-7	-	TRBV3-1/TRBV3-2	CASSPRQGTDEQYF	TGTGCCAGCAGCCCACGACAGGGTACGGACGAGCAGTACTTC
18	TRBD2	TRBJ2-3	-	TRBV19	CASSGGGLGHPSTDTQYF	TGTGCCAGTAGCGGAGGGGGACTAGGGCATCCCAGCACAGATACGCAGTATTTT
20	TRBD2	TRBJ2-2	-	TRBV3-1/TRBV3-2	CASSQDPGTSGSWVTGELFF	TGTGCCAGCAGCCAAGATCCTGGGACTAGCGGGAGTTGGGTAACCGGGGAGCTGTTTTTT
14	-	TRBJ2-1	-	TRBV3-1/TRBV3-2	CASSQDTGNNEQFF	TGTGCCAGCAGCCAAGACACAGGGAACAATGAGCAGTTCTTC
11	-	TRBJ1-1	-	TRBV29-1	CSVVRGTEAFF	TGCAGCGTTGTCAGGGGCACTGAAGCTTTCTTT
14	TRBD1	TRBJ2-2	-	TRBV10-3	CATHRDRDTGELFF	TGTGCCACCCACAGGGACAGAGACACCGGGGAGCTGTTTTTT
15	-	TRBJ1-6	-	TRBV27	CASRLTRGYNSPLHF	TGTGCCAGCAGGCTCACGCGGGGTTATAATTCACCCCTCCACTTT
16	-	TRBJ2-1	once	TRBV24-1	CATSDPRAGIDNEQFF	TGTGCCACCAGTGACCCCCGAGCGGGTATCGACAATGAGCAGTTCTTC
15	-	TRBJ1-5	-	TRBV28	CASSPVLYSNQPQHF	TGTGCCAGCAGTCCGGTTCTTTACTCCAATCAGCCCCAGCATTTT
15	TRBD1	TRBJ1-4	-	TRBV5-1	CASSGGQGAREKLFF	TGCGCCAGCAGCGGCGGACAGGGTGCGAGGGAAAAACTGTTTTTT
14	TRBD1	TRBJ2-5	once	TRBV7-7	CASSLGGPQETQYF	TGTGCTAGCAGCTTAGGGGGCCCCCAAGAGACCCAGTACTTC
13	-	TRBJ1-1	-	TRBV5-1	CASSFSGNTEAFF	TGCGCCAGCAGCTTTTCAGGGAATACTGAAGCTTTCTTT
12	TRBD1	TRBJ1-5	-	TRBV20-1	CSASTGDQPQHF	TGCAGTGCGAGTACAGGGGATCAGCCCCAGCATTTT
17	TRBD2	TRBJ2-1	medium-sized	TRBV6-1	CASSEVSAGGPSNEQFF	TGTGCCAGCAGTGAAGTGTCGGCGGGAGGGCCAAGCAATGAGCAGTTCTTC
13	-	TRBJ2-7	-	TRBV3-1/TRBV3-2	CASSQDRRYEQYF	TGTGCCAGCAGCCAAGATCGTCGCTACGAGCAGTACTTC
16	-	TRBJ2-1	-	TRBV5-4	CASSLAREYSYNEQFF	TGTGCCAGCAGCTTGGCACGGGAATATAGCTACAATGAGCAGTTCTTC
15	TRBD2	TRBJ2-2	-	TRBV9	CASSVDRGRPGELFF	TGTGCCAGCAGCGTAGACCGCGGGAGGCCGGGGGAGCTGTTTTTT
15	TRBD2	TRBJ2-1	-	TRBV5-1	CASSLVSGSYNEQFF	TGCGCCAGCAGCTTGGTTAGCGGGAGCTACAATGAGCAGTTCTTC
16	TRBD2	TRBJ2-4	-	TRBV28	CASSPLAGLAKNIQYF	TGTGCCAGCAGTCCACTAGCGGGGTTAGCCAAAAACATTCAGTACTTC
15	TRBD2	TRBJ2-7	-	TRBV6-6	CASSPDGRAVREGDF	TGTGCCAGCAGTCCCGACGGAAGGGCGGTACGGGAGGGAGACTTC
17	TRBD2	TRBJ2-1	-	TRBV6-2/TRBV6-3	CASSFRLLAGDKNEQFF	TGTGCCAGCAGCTTCCGCCTTTTAGCGGGAGACAAAAATGAGCAGTTCTTC
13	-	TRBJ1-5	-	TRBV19	CASSGQSYQPQHF	TGTGCCAGTAGCGGACAGAGCTATCAGCCCCAGCATTTT
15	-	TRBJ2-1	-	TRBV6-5	CASSHSGDPYNEQFF	TGTGCCAGCAGCCACAGCGGCGACCCCTACAATGAGCAGTTCTTC
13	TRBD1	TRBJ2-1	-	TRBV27	CASSSRTGKEQFF	TGTGCCAGCAGTTCCCGGACAGGGAAAGAGCAGTTCTTC
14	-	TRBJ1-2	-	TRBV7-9	CASSLSQGSHGYTF	TGTGCCAGCAGCTTATCCCAGGGCTCCCATGGCTACACCTTC
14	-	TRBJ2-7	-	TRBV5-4	CASSLEGGRYEQYF	TGTGCCAGCAGCTTGGAAGGAGGGCGCTACGAGCAGTACTTC
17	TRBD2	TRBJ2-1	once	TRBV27	CASVKPSTSGGYNEQFF	TGTGCCAGCGTAAAACCCTCGACTAGCGGGGGGTACAATGAGCAGTTCTTC
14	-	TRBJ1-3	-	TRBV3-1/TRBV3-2	CASTGNNSGNTIYF	TGTGCCAGCACAGGAAACAACTCTGGAAACACCATATATTTT
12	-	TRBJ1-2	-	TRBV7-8	CASRAGGGGYTF	TGTGCCAGCAGGGCGGGAGGAGGTGGCTACACCTTC
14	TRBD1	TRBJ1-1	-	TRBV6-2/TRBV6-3	CASSHRGQNTEAFF	TGTGCCAGCAGCCACAGGGGGCAGAACACTGAAGCTTTCTTT
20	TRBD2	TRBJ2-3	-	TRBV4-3	CASSQGGLAGDLSGTDTQYF	TGCGCCAGCAGCCAAGGGGGGCTAGCGGGCGATCTCTCTGGCACAGATACGCAGTATTTT
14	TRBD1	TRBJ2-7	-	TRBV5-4	CASRRQGGSFEQYF	TGTGCCAGCAGAAGACAGGGGGGGTCTTTCGAGCAGTACTTC
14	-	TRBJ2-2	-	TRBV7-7	CASSPWGVTGELFF	TGTGCTAGCAGTCCATGGGGGGTTACCGGGGAGCTGTTTTTT
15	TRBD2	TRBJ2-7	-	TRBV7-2	CASSSGLVGSYEQYF	TGTGCCAGCAGCTCCGGACTAGTAGGCTCCTACGAGCAGTACTTC
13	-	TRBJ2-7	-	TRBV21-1	CASSVHRVGEQYF	TGTGCCAGCAGCGTCCACAGGGTTGGCGAGCAGTACTTC
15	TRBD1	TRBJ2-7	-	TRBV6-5	CASSTTGGYSYEQYF	TGTGCCAGCAGTACGACAGGGGGCTATTCCTACGAGCAGTACTTC
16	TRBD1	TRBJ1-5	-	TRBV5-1	CASSLGTTGIYQPQHF	TGCGCCAGCAGCTTGGGTACGACAGGGATTTATCAGCCCCAGCATTTT
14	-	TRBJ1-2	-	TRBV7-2	CASSLERGSYGYTF	TGTGCCAGCAGCTTAGAACGGGGGAGCTATGGCTACACCTTC
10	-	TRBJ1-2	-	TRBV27	CASSLGGYTF	TGTGCCAGCAGTCTAGGCGGCTACACCTTC
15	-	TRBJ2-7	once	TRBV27	CASSLNPGTGYEQYF	TGTGCCAGCAGCCTTAACCCCGGGACTGGCTACGAGCAGTACTTC
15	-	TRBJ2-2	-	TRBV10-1	CAIPRRKTNTGELFF	TGCGCCATTCCCCGGAGGAAAACGAACACCGGGGAGCTGTTTTTT